Below, one T cell receptor (beta chain) is given with its context. J lost 1 base, V lost 2 bases, and 2 bases had no gene match. This CDR3 spans 14 amino acids. From germline, CDR1 is SGHRS and CDR2 YFSETQ. Sequencing was performed with immunoSEQ multiplex PCR; in TCRdb, only in-frame clones are kept and a portion is missing. Of 120,000 or so clones in the sample, roughly 92% were seen once. This record comes from a study of control samples from healthy donors and cancer patients. The sequence was obtained from a man at least 80 years old with head and neck cancer. The sequencing sample was made of PBMCs. V gene TRBV5-1 combines with J gene TRBJ1-1, with 7 nucleotides matching TRBD1. The CDR3 here is CASSFDRANTEAFF. CDR3 coding DNA: TGCGCCAGCAGCTTTGACAGGGCGAACACTGAAGCTTTCTTT.